This T cell receptor beta chain was sequenced for a study of blood T cell repertoires in COVID-19. J gave up 7 bases and V 0 bases, and 9 bases lay outside the gene matches. This CDR3 contains 16 residues. Germline CDR1 is MNHNY and CDR2 is SVGAGI (reference sequence). Some clones are missing from TCRdb's copy, which holds only in-frame ones; the method was immunoSEQ multiplex PCR. The sample yields approximately 130,000 clones, about 80% seen once. Sequences were obtained from peripheral blood. V is TRBV6-6 and J is TRBJ1-5; 7 bases are shared with TRBD1. This sequence was found in a human donor in a cohort sampled during active COVID-19. CDR3 DNA sequence: TGTGCCAGCAGTTACTCGAACAGGGGAGGACGGCAGCCCCAGCATTTT. This encodes CASSYSNRGGRQPQHF.